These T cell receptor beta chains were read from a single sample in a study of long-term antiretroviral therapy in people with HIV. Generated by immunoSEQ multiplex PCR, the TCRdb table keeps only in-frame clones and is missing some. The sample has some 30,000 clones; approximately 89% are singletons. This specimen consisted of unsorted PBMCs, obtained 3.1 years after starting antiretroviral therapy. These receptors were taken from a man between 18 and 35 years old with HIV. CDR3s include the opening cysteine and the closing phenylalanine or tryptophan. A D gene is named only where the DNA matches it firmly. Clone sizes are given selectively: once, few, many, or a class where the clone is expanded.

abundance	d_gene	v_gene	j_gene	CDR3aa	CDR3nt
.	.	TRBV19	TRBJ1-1	CATTSPQGLPHTEAFF	TGTGCCACCACCTCCCCGCAGGGATTGCCCCACACTGAAGCTTTCTTT
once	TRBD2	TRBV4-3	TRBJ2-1	CASSQDLSHRGGSYNEQFF	TGCGCCAGCAGCCAAGATCTAAGCCACCGGGGCGGGAGTTACAATGAGCAGTTCTTC
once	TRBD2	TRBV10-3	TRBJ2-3	CATNSGSPGTDTQYF	TGTGCCACCAATAGCGGGAGCCCCGGGACAGATACGCAGTATTTT
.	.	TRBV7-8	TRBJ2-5	CASERGAGETQYF	TGTGCCAGCGAGAGGGGAGCGGGAGAGACCCAGTACTTC
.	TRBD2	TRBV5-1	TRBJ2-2	CASSSRGTSGYTGELFF	TGCGCCAGCAGCTCGCGGGGGACTAGCGGATACACCGGGGAGCTGTTTTTT
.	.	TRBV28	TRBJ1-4	CASGPFAENEKLFF	TGTGCCAGCGGACCCTTTGCCGAGAATGAAAAACTGTTTTTT
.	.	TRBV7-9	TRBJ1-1	CASSGTSVNTEAFF	TGTGCCAGCAGTGGGACATCAGTTAACACTGAAGCTTTCTTT
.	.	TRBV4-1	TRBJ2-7	CASSPRSGPVYEQYF	TGCGCCAGCAGCCCGCGGTCAGGGCCTGTCTACGAGCAGTACTTC
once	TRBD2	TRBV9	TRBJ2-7	CASSPGLAGVPYEQYF	TGTGCCAGCAGCCCGGGACTAGCGGGAGTTCCATACGAGCAGTACTTC
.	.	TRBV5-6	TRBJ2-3	CASSLTGPSTDTQYF	TGTGCCAGCAGCTTGACGGGACCTAGCACAGATACGCAGTATTTT
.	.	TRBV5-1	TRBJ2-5	CASSLAQARQETQYF	TGCGCCAGCAGCTTGGCCCAGGCACGGCAAGAGACCCAGTACTTC
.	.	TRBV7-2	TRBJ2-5	CASSLWGSSGETQYF	TGTGCCAGCAGCTTATGGGGTAGCTCCGGAGAGACCCAGTACTTC
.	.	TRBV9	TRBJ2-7	CASSVGRSSYEQYF	TGTGCCAGCAGCGTAGGCAGGAGCTCCTACGAGCAGTACTTC
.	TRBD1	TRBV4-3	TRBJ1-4	CASSQGTGSEKLFF	TGCGCCAGCAGCCAAGGGACAGGGAGTGAAAAACTGTTTTTT
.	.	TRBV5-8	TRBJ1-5	CASSLTTAGNQPQHF	TGTGCCAGCAGCTTGACGACAGCCGGCAATCAGCCCCAGCATTTT
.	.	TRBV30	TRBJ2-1	CAWSPAPPNEQFF	TGTGCCTGGAGCCCAGCGCCACCCAATGAGCAGTTCTTC
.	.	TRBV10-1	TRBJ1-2	CASSEGGIYGYTF	TGCGCCAGCAGTGAAGGGGGGATCTATGGCTACACCTTC
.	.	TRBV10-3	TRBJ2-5	CAISGVGVTRPQETQYF	TGTGCCATCAGTGGGGTGGGGGTTACACGACCTCAAGAGACCCAGTACTTC
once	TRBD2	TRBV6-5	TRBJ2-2	CASRSGTKNTGELFF	TGTGCCAGCAGATCCGGGACTAAGAACACCGGGGAGTTGTTTTTT
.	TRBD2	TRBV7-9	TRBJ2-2	CASNPSGGTVPTGELFF	TGTGCCAGCAATCCATCGGGGGGGACGGTACCAACCGGGGAGCTGTTTTTT
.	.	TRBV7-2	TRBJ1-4	CASSLGGIDEKLFF	TGTGCCAGCAGCTTGGGAGGGATTGATGAAAAACTGTTTTTT
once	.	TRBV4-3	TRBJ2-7	CASSQDRVGGSYEQYF	TGCGCCAGCAGCCAAGACAGGGTTGGAGGCTCCTACGAGCAGTACTTC
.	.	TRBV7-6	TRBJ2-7	CASSSGTEGREQYF	TGTGCCAGCAGCTCCGGGACGGAGGGTCGGGAGCAGTACTTC